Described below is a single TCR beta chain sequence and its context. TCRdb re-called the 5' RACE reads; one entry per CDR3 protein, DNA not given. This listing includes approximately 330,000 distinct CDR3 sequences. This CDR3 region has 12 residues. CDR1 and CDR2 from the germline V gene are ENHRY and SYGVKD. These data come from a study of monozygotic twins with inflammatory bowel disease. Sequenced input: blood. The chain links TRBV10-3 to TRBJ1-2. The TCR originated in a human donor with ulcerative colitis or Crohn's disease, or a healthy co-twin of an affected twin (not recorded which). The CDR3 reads CAISPGTSGYTF.